This T cell receptor (beta chain) derives from a study of CD8 T cells in ankylosing spondylitis. General study results and limits: Disease-linked clones reportedly showed significant enrichment in matched ankylosing spondylitis synovial fluid. One TCR beta motif, made up of about 8 highly homologous variants, appeared characteristic of ankylosing spondylitis blood. Peripheral blood held disease-linked clones only at relatively low frequency, and these were CD8+.

This clonotype was seen ten or more times. Its cognate antigen is unknown. Library preparation for TCR beta used quantitative 5'-RACE with molecular barcodes. Using its own MiXCR run on the 5' RACE reads, TCRdb lists one record per CDR3 protein. The top ten clones hold 29% of a sample with under 200,000 distinct CDR3 sequences, around a tenth of them seen once. CDR3 length equals 14 residues. In germline, CDR1 is DFQATT, CDR2 SNEGSKA (reference sequence). The receptor was isolated from a male donor with ankylosing spondylitis or in good health (not recorded which). This chain links TRBV20-1 with TRBJ1-1; 8 bases are a match to TRBD1. Sequencing input: blood, either unsorted or a sorted T cell fraction (not recorded which). The CDR3 protein is CSIPGGVWDTEAFF. CDR3 DNA: TGCAGCATCCCAGGGGGCGTTTGGGACACTGAAGCTTTCTTT.